This T cell receptor beta chain was obtained from a study of monozygotic twins with inflammatory bowel disease. Blood was drawn at roughly 2.6 ml per donor. Reprocessing the 5' RACE reads, TCRdb reports a single entry for every CDR3 protein and omits DNA. The sample has about 210,000 distinct CDR3 sequences. Study findings and constraints: Varied immunosuppressive treatments among patients may have increased repertoire variability.

Comment on this clonotype: Its specificity is unknown.

The CDR3 consists of 15 residues. CDR1 LGHNA and CDR2 YNFKEQ come from the germline V gene. The sequenced sample consisted of blood. This sequence originates from a human donor with ulcerative colitis or Crohn's disease, or a healthy co-twin of an affected twin (not recorded which). The chain joins TRBV4-2 to TRBJ1-2; the D gene TCRdb calls, TRBD1, cannot be checked with no DNA. This chain's CDR3 is CASSPGRGTVYGYTF.